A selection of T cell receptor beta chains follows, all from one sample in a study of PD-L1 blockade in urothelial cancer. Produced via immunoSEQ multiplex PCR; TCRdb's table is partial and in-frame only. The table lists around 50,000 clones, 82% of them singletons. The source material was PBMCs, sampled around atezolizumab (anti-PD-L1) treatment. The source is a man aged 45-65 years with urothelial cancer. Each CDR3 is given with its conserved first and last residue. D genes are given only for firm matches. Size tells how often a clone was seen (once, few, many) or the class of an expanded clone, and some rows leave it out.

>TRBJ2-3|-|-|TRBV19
CASSRGTSTDTQYF
TGTGCCAGTAGTCGAGGGACTAGCACAGATACGCAGTATTTT
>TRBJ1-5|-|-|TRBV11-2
CASSLVEGATNQPQHF
TGTGCCAGCAGCTTAGTCGAAGGGGCCACCAATCAGCCCCAGCATTTT
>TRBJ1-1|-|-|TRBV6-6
CASSYSSAVLNTEAFF
TGTGCCAGCAGTTACTCGAGTGCGGTACTGAACACTGAAGCTTTCTTT
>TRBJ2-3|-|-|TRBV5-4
CASSLYVGASTDTQYF
TGTGCCAGCAGCTTGTATGTGGGGGCTAGCACAGATACGCAGTATTTT
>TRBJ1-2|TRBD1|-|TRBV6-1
CASSVLGTGANYGYTF
TGTGCCAGCAGTGTCCTCGGGACAGGTGCTAACTATGGCTACACCTTC
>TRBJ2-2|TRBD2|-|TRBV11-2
CASSEGLAVNTGELFF
TGTGCCAGCAGCGAGGGACTAGCGGTGAACACCGGGGAGCTGTTTTTT
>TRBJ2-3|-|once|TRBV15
CATSRDARTDTQYF
TGTGCCACCAGCAGAGACGCCAGGACAGATACGCAGTATTTT
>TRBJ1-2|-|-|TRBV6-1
CASRVEQGNYGYTF
TGTGCCAGCAGAGTGGAACAGGGAAACTATGGCTACACCTTC
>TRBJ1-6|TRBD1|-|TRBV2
CASRTGENSPLHF
TGTGCCAGCAGGACAGGGGAGAATTCACCCCTCCACTTT
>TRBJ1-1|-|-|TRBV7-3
CASSSSSGTEAFF
TGTGCCAGCAGCTCTTCTTCAGGCACTGAAGCTTTCTTT
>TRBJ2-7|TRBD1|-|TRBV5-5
CASSRGQENYEQYF
TGTGCCAGCAGCCGAGGACAGGAAAACTACGAGCAGTACTTC
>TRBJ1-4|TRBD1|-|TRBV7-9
CASSPDRGGEKLFF
TGTGCCAGCAGCCCGGACAGGGGTGGCGAAAAACTGTTTTTT
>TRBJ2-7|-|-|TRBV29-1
CSVDWDGSSYEQYF
TGCAGCGTTGACTGGGACGGGAGCTCCTACGAGCAGTACTTC
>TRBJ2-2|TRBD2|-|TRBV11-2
CASSSGLAGTNTGELFF
TGTGCCAGCAGCTCCGGACTAGCGGGGACGAACACCGGGGAGCTGTTTTTT
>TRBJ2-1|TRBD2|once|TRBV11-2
CASSLTGTSGGYYNEQFF
TGTGCCAGCAGCTTAACCGGGACTAGCGGGGGGTATTACAATGAGCAGTTCTTC
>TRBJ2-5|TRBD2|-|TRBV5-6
CASSPRLVAGRQETQYF
TGTGCCAGCAGCCCGAGACTGGTAGCGGGGCGTCAAGAGACCCAGTACTTC
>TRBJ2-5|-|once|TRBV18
CASSPSATQETQYF
TGTGCCAGCTCACCCTCAGCGACTCAAGAGACCCAGTACTTC
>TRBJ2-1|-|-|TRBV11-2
CASSLAGNTYNEQFF
TGTGCCAGCAGCTTAGCGGGGAACACCTACAATGAGCAGTTCTTC
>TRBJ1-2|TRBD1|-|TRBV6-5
CASSDPPGGYYGYTF
TGTGCCAGCAGCGACCCCCCAGGGGGATACTATGGCTACACCTTC
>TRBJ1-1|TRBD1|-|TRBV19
CASSNRDRAEAFF
TGTGCCAGTAGTAACCGGGACAGGGCCGAAGCTTTCTTT
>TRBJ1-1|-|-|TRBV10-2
CASEDRPNTEAFF
TGCGCCAGCGAAGACAGACCGAACACTGAAGCTTTCTTT
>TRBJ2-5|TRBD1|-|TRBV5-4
CASSAGQGARQETQYF
TGTGCCAGCAGCGCGGGACAGGGGGCCCGACAAGAGACCCAGTACTTC
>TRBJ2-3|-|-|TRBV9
CASSVSRVSIADTQYF
TGTGCCAGCAGCGTATCCAGGGTTTCGATAGCAGATACGCAGTATTTT
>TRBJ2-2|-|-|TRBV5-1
CASSLELANTGELFF
TGCGCCAGCAGCTTGGAGCTCGCGAACACCGGGGAGCTGTTTTTT
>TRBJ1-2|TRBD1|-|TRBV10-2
CASSESFRGSGYTF
TGCGCCAGCAGTGAGTCTTTCAGGGGGAGTGGCTACACCTTC
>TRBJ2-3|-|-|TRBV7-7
CALGSDTQYF
TGTGCTCTAGGTTCAGATACGCAGTATTTT
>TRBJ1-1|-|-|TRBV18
CASSPQTGQAFF
TGTGCCAGCTCACCACAAACAGGGCAAGCTTTCTTT
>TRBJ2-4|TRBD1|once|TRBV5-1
CASSFGTVTKNIQYF
TGCGCCAGCAGCTTCGGGACAGTGACCAAAAACATTCAGTACTTC
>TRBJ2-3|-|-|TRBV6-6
CASSPRDWVTDTQYF
TGTGCCAGCAGTCCCCGGGACTGGGTCACAGATACGCAGTATTTT
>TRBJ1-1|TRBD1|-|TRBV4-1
CASSQVGQGLPGLF
TGCGCCAGCAGCCAGGTGGGACAGGGGCTCCCCGGGCTGTTT
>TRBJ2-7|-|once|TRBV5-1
CASSWGRGNEQYF
TGCGCCAGCAGTTGGGGACGGGGGAACGAGCAGTACTTC
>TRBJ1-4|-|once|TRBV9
CASSPLAAGYKEKLFF
TGTGCCAGCAGCCCCCTAGCGGCGGGCTATAAGGAAAAACTGTTTTTT
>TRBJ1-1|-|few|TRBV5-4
CASSLSQANTEAFF
TGTGCCAGCAGCTTGTCTCAGGCAAACACTGAAGCTTTCTTT
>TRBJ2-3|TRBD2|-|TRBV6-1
CASSEGGGAADTQYF
TGTGCCAGCAGTGAGGGCGGGGGGGCCGCAGATACGCAGTATTTT
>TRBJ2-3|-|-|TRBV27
CASSLTSKSTDTQYF
TGTGCCAGCAGTCTTACTAGCAAATCCACAGATACGCAGTATTTT
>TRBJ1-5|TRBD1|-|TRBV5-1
CASSLGAGGGSNQPQHF
TGCGCCAGCAGCTTGGGGGCAGGGGGTGGGAGCAATCAGCCCCAGCATTTT
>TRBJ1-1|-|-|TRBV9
CASSADRKNTEAFF
TGTGCCAGCAGCGCCGACAGAAAAAACACTGAAGCTTTCTTT
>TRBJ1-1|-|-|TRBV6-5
CASIQGREAFF
TGTGCCAGCATCCAGGGCCGTGAAGCTTTCTTT
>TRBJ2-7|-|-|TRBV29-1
CSALGQSSYEQYF
TGCAGCGCCCTTGGGCAGAGCTCCTACGAGCAGTACTTC
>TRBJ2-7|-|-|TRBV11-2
CASSFERGRSYEQYF
TGTGCCAGCAGCTTTGAGCGAGGTAGATCCTACGAGCAGTACTTC
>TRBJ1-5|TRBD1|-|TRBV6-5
CASSSGGAGNQPQHF
TGTGCCAGCAGTTCAGGGGGCGCAGGCAATCAGCCCCAGCATTTT
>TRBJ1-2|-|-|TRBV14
CASSQDYGRTYGYTF
TGTGCCAGCAGCCAAGATTATGGGAGAACCTATGGCTACACCTTC